This T cell receptor beta chain was recorded in a study of OX40 agonist ivuxolimab in advanced cancers. Method: immunoSEQ multiplex PCR; TCRdb's copy keeps in-frame clones and lacks some. The table includes 100,000 or so clones, around 94% detected once. General study findings and limits: Also present in some nonresponders was a low level of normalized T-cell clonal expansion.

Regarding this clone: Its antigen is not identified.

Autoimmune disease history or systemic immunosuppression led to patients being barred. The CDR3 sequence is 16 residues long. V shed 0 bases, J shed 3 bases, and the junction held 5 bases outside the gene matches. Germline V gene data show CDR1 as MNHEY and CDR2 as SVGAGI. Sequences were derived from CD4+ or CD8+ T cells sorted from blood, sampled in a trial of the OX40 agonist ivuxolimab. This sequence was found in an adult with an advanced solid tumor such as melanoma, head and neck, liver or kidney cancer. The chain is built from TRBV6-5 and TRBJ2-5; 9 bases match TRBD2. CDR3 in DNA: TGTGCCAGCAGTTACTCGAGGAGCGGGGGGAAAGAGACCCAGTACTTC. Encoded protein: CASSYSRSGGKETQYF.